Each of the 14 T cell receptor beta chains below was sequenced from the same sample in a study of cytomegalovirus exposure and HLA in healthy donors listed by TCRdb under 2017. Libraries came from the immunoSEQ multiplex PCR assay. TCRdb limited this immuneACCESS table to in-frame rearrangements with V and J called. A share of clones is missing; checked studies link under half to unresolved V genes, and the rest is unexplained. Across this sample there are 55,000 to 70,000 clones, with just under 95% seen only once. The ten largest make up under 2.5% of the sample. Specimen: PBMCs. These receptors were obtained from a young man in good health and CMV-seronegative.

The chain carries TRBV11-2 and TRBJ2-5; D is perhaps TRBD2 (5 bases). V dropped 1 base and J dropped 5 bases, with 17 bases sitting between them. The CDR3 runs 16 residues. The germline gives CDR1 SGHAT, CDR2 FQNNGV. DNA of the CDR3: TGTGCCAGCAGCTTAGTAATCGGAACAGCGGTTGAGACCCAGTACTTC. Its protein product is CASSLVIGTAVETQYF.

This chain links TRBV27 with TRBJ1-1, with 8 bases identical to TRBD1. Germline lookup yields CDR1 MNHEY and CDR2 SMNVEV (reference sequence). V shed 6 bases, J shed 7 bases, and the junction held 4 bases outside the gene matches. The CDR3 runs 12 residues. The CDR3 nucleotides read TGTGCCAGCAGGTCCACAGGGGGTGAAGCTTTCTTT. This codes for CASRSTGGEAFF.

The rearrangement joins TRBV6-5 to TRBJ2-1; 9 bases are shared with TRBD2. The V gene's germline CDR1 is MNHEY and CDR2 SVGAGI. V shed 3 bases and J 3 bases; nucleotides not matched to a gene: 6. The CDR3 spans 16 residues. CDR3 nucleotide sequence: TGTGCCAGCAGTTATCCGGGACTAGCCTTCTACAATGAGCAGTTCTTC. This codes for CASSYPGLAFYNEQFF.

This clone was detected only once. The rearrangement joins TRBV4-2 to TRBJ2-7; 7 nucleotides match TRBD1. CDR3 length: 14 residues. Germline CDR1 is LGHNA and CDR2 is YNFKEQ. V was pared by 4 bases and J by 12 bases, with 15 bases of the junction left unmatched. CDR3 bases: TGTGCCAGCAGCCCTGGACAGGCCTTATCGTCAGGGTACTTC. Protein product: CASSPGQALSSGYF.

The gene calls are TRBV28 and TRBJ1-1; tentatively, D is TRBD1 (5 bases). This CDR3 has 15 amino acids. Germline CDR1 is MDHEN and CDR2 is SYDVKM. The germline V and J ends were trimmed by 4 bases and 4 bases, with 16 bases remaining between them. The CDR3 nucleotides read TGTGCCAGCAGTTCCTTACGACGGAGGGGCACTGAAGCTTTCTTT. Its translation is CASSSLRRRGTEAFF. The whole variable domain, filled in from reference TRBV28 and TRBJ1-1, reads DVKVTQSSRYLVKRTGEKVFLECVQDMDHENMFWYRQDPGLGLRLIYFSYDVKMKEKGDIPEGYSVSREKKERFSLILESASTNQTSMYLCASSSLRRRGTEAFFGQGTRLTVV.

V is TRBV6-4 and J is TRBJ2-3; D is perhaps TRBD2 (6 bases). The CDR3 has 14 amino acids. Germline assignment: CDR1 MRHNA and CDR2 SNTAGT. V lost 4 bases and J 0 bases, leaving 8 bases between the germline ends. The CDR3 DNA sequence: TGTGCCAGCAGTGCCGGGACTAGCACAGATACGCAGTATTTT. Protein: CASSAGTSTDTQYF.

This sequence joins TRBV9 and TRBJ2-3, with a possible D match to TRBD2 (6 bases). V lost 4 bases and J 3 bases, leaving 21 bases between the germline ends. In germline, CDR1 is SGDLS, CDR2 YYNGEE. The length of the CDR3 is 17 residues. CDR3 in DNA: TGTGCCAGCAGCCCATCCTTTGGGGGGAAATTGACAGATACGCAGTATTTT. Translation: CASSPSFGGKLTDTQYF.

The rearrangement joins TRBV19 to TRBJ2-1, with unresolved D. The CDR3 spans 15 residues. Trimming left V 4 bases short and J 2 bases short, with 12 bases between. CDR1 is LNHDA and CDR2 is SQIVND in the germline V gene (reference sequence). CDR3 sequence (DNA): TGTGCCAGTAGTACCTCAGTCTCCCCCTACAATGAGCAGTTCTTC. Translating it yields CASSTSVSPYNEQFF.

The gene calls are TRBV5-6 and TRBJ1-1, with a tentative D call TRBD1 (6 bases). The CDR3 sequence is 16 residues long. Looked up from germline, CDR1 is SGHDT and CDR2 is YYEEEE. Trimming removed 4 bases from V and 0 bases from J, with 16 bases in between. This CDR3 is CASSKRTGHLNTEAFF. CDR3 sequence (DNA): TGTGCCAGCAGCAAACGCACGGGACATTTGAACACTGAAGCTTTCTTT.

The J gene is TRBJ1-5, the V gene TRBV2; the match to TRBD1 covers 7 bases. V trimming: 7 bases; J trimming: 7 bases; junction bases outside the gene matches: 7. Germline V gene sequence: CDR1 SNHLY, CDR2 FYNNEI. The CDR3 sequence is 13 residues long. The chain's CDR3 is CASKPDREQPQHF. Here the CDR3 DNA reads TGTGCCAGCAAGCCCGACAGGGAACAGCCCCAGCATTTT.

This chain connects TRBV18 to TRBJ2-1; unclear D gene. This CDR3 is 15 amino acids long. Germline-derived CDR1 and CDR2 are KGHSH and LQKENI. V shed 3 bases and J shed 0 bases, with 9 bases lying between them. CDR3 in amino acids: CASSPESSSYNEQFF. The CDR3 nucleotides read TGTGCCAGCTCACCGGAGTCGAGCTCCTACAATGAGCAGTTCTTC.

The chain has TRBV27 and TRBJ2-2; D possibly corresponds to TRBD2 (7 bases). Germline V gene lookup returns CDR1 MNHEY and CDR2 SMNVEV (reference sequence). Deletions cut 2 bases from V and 4 bases from J, with 14 bases between. This CDR3 has 16 amino acids. This chain's CDR3 is CASSLGGALITGELFF. The CDR3 DNA reads as TGTGCCAGCAGTTTAGGGGGGGCGCTTATCACCGGGGAGCTGTTTTTT.

The rearrangement uses TRBV5-6 and TRBJ2-3; 12 bases match TRBD2. J lost 2 bases, V lost 4 bases, and 8 bases had no gene match. The germline CDR1 and CDR2 sequences are SGHDT and YYEEEE. The CDR3 covers 17 residues. CDR3 DNA: TGTGCCAGCAGCCCCACCGGACTAGCGGGAAACACAGATACGCAGTATTTT. Protein product: CASSPTGLAGNTDTQYF.

The chain is built from TRBV5-4 and TRBJ1-2; D is unclear. The CDR3 spans 12 residues. Per germline, CDR1 SGHNT and CDR2 YYREEE (reference sequence). V was cut by 7 bases and J by 4 bases, with 11 bases left in between. CDR3 DNA: TGTGCCAGCCTATCGACGGGCTATGGCTACACCTTC. Protein product: CASLSTGYGYTF. The whole variable domain, filled in from reference TRBV5-4 and TRBJ1-2, reads ETGVTQSPTHLIKTRGQQVTLRCSSQSGHNTVSWYQQALGQGPQFIFQYYREEENGRGNFPPRFSGLQFPNYSSELNVNALELDDSALYLCASLSTGYGYTFGSGTRLTVV.